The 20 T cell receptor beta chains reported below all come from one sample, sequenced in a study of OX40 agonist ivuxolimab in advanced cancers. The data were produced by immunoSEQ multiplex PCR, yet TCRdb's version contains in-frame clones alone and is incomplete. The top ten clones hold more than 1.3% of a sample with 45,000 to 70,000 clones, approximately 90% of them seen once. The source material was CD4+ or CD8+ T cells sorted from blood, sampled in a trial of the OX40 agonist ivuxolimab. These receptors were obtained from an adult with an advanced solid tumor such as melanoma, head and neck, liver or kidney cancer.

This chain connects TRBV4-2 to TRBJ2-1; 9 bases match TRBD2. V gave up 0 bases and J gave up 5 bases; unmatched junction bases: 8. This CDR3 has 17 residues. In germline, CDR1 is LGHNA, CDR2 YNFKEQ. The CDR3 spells CASSQDGAGGPNNEQFF. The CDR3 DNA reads TGTGCCAGCAGCCAAGATGGGGCGGGAGGGCCCAACAATGAGCAGTTCTTC.

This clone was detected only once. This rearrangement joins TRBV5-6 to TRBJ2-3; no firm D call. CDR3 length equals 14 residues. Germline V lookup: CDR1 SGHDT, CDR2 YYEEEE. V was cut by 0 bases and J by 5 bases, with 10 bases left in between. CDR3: CASSLGGRKDTQYF. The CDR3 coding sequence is TGTGCCAGCAGCTTGGGGGGTAGGAAAGATACGCAGTATTTT.

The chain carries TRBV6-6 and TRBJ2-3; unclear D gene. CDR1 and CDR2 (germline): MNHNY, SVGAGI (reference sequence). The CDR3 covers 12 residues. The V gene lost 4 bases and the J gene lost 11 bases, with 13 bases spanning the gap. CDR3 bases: TGTGCCAGCAGTTCTACTCAGCACAAGCAGTATTTT. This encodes CASSSTQHKQYF.

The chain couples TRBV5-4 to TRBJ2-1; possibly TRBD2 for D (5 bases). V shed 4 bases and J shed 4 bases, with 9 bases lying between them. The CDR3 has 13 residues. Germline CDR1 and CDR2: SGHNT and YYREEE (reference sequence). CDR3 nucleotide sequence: TGTGCCAGCAGCATGAGGGTTTACAATGAGCAGTTCTTC. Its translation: CASSMRVYNEQFF.

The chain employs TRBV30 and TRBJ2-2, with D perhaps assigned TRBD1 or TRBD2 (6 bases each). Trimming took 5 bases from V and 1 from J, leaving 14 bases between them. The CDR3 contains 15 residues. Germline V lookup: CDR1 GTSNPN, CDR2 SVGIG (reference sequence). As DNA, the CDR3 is TGTGCCTGGGCCCGGAAGGGGGGGAACACCGGGGAGCTGTTTTTT. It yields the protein CAWARKGGNTGELFF.

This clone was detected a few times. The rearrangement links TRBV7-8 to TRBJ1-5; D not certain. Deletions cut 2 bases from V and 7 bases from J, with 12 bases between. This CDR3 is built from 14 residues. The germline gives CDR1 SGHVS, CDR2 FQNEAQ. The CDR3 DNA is TGTGCCAGCAGCTTATTCGGGGAATACCAGCCCCAGCATTTT. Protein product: CASSLFGEYQPQHF. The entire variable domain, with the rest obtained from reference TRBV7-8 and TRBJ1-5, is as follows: GAGVSQSPRYKVAKRGQDVALRCDPISGHVSLFWYQQALGQGPEFLTYFQNEAQLDKSGLPSDRFFAERPEGSVSTLKIQRTQQEDSAVYLCASSLFGEYQPQHFGDGTRLSIL.

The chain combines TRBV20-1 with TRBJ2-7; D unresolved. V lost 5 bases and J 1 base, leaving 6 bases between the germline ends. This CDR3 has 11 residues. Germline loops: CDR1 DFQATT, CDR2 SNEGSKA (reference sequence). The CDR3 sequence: CSAGPSYEQYF. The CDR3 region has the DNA TGCAGTGCTGGACCATCCTACGAGCAGTACTTC.

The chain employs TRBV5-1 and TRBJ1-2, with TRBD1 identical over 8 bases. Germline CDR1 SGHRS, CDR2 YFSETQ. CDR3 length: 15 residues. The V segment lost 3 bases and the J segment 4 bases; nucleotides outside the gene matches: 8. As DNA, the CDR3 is TGCGCCAGCAGCTATCAGACAGGGGCGGTCTATGGCTACACCTTC. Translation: CASSYQTGAVYGYTF.

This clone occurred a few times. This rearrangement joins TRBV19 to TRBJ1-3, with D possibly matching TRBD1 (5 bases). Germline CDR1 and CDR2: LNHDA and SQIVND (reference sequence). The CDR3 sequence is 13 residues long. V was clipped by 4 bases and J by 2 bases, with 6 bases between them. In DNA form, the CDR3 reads TGTGCCAGTAGTACAGGGACTGGAAACACCATATATTTT. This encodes CASSTGTGNTIYF.

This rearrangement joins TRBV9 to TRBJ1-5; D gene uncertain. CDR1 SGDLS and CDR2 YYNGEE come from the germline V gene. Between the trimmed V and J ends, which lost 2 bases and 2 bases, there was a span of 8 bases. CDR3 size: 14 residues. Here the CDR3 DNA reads TGTGCCAGCAGCGTCGACTCGGGCAATCAGCCCCAGCATTTT. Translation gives CASSVDSGNQPQHF.

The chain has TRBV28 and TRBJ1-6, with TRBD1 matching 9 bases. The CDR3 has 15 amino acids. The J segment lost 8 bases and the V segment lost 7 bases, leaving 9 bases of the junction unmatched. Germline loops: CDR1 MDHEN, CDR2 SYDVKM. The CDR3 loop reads CASNPGTGRHSPLHF. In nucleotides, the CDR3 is TGTGCCAGCAATCCCGGGACAGGGAGACATTCACCCCTCCACTTT.

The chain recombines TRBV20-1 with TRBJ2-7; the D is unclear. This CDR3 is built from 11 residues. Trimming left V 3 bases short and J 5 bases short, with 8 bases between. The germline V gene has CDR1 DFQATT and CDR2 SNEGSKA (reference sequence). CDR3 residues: CSARWGNEQYF. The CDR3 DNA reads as TGCAGTGCTAGGTGGGGAAACGAGCAGTACTTC.

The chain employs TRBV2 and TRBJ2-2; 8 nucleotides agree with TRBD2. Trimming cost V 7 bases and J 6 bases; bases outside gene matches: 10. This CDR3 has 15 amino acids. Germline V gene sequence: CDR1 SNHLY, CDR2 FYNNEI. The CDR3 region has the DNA TGTGCCAGCACATCGACTAGCGCTACTCCCGGGGAGCTGTTTTTT. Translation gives CASTSTSATPGELFF.

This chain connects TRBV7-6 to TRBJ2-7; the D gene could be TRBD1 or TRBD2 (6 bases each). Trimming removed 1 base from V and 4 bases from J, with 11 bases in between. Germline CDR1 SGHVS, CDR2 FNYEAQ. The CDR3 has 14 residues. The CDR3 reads CASSLGTGAYEQYF. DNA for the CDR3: TGTGCCAGCAGCTTAGGTACGGGGGCTTACGAGCAGTACTTC.

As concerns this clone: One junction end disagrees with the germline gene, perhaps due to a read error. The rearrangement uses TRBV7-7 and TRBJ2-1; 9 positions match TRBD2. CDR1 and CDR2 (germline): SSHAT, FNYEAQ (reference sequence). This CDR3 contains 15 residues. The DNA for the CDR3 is TGTGCTAGCAGCTTAGCGGCGGGGGGGGAGAGCGAGCAGTTCTTC. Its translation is CASSLAAGGESEQFF. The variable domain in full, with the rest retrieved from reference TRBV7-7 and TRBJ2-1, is GAGVSQSPRYKVTKRGQDVTLRCDPISSHATLYWYQQALGQGPEFLTYFNYEAQPDKSGLPSDRFSAERPEGSISTLTIQRTEQRDSAMYRCASSLAAGGESEQFFGPGTRLTVL.

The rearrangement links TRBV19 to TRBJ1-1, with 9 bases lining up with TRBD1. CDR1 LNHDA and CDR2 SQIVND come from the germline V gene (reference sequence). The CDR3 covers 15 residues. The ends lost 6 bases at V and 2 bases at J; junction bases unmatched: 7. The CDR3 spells CASRKGTGPNTEAFF. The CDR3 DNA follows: TGTGCCAGTAGAAAAGGGACAGGGCCTAACACTGAAGCTTTCTTT.

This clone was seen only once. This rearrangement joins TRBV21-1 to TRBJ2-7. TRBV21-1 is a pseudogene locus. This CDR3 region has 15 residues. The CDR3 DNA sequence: TGTGCCAGCAGCAAAGGGGCGGACGAGTTCTACGAGCAGTACTTC. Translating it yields CASSKGADEFYEQYF.

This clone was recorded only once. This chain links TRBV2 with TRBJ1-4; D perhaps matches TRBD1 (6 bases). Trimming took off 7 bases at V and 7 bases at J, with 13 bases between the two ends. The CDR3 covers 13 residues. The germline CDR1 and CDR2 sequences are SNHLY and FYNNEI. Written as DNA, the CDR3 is TGTGCCAGCACTGGTGGCAGGGGTGAAAAACTGTTTTTT. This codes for CASTGGRGEKLFF.

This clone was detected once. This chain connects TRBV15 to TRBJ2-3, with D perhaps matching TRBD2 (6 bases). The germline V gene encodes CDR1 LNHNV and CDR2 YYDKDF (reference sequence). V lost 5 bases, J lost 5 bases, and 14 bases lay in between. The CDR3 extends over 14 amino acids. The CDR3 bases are TGTGCCACCAGCGTCGGGAGCCTCGAAGATACGCAGTATTTT. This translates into CATSVGSLEDTQYF.

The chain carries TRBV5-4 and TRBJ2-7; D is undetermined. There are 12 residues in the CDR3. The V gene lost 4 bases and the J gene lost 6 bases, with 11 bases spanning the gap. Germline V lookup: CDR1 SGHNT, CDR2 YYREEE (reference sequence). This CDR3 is CASSPTGSEQYF. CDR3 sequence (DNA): TGTGCCAGCAGCCCGACGGGTTCCGAGCAGTACTTC.